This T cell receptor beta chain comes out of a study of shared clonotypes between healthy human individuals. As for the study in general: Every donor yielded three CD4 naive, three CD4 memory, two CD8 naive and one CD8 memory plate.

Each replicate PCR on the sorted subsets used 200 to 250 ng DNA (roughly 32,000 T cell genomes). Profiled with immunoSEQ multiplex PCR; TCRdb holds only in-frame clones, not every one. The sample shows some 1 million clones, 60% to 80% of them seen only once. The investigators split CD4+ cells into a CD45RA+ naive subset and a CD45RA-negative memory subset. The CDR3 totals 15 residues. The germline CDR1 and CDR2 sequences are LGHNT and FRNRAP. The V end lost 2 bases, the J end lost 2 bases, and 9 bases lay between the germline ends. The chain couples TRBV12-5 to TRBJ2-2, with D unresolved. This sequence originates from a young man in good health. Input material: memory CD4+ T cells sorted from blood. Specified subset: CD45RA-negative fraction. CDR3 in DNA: TGTGCTAGTGGTTTGTGGGCCGGAAACACCGGGGAGCTGTTTTTT. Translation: CASGLWAGNTGELFF.